The 21 T cell receptor beta chains given below trace back to one sample, sequenced in a study of long-term antiretroviral therapy in people with HIV (dated by TCRdb to the early 2020s). The immunoSEQ hsTCRB v3.0 assay was used at survey level resolution to sequence the TRB variable region. TCRdb took over this immuneACCESS table, retaining in-frame rearrangements with V and J assigned. Such tables are incomplete; in checked studies, under half of the missing clones stem from an unresolved V gene, and the remainder is unexplained. The sample table shows 48,000 or so clones, and approximately 79% are seen once. Approximately 3.2% of the sample is taken by the ten largest. The source material was unsorted PBMCs, sampled 0.8 years after starting antiretroviral therapy. Source of these receptors: a woman between 18 and 30 years old with HIV.

The chain couples TRBV5-6 to TRBJ1-2; D remains unclear. Trimming left V 0 bases short and J 4 bases short, with 10 bases between. Germline V lookup: CDR1 SGHDT, CDR2 YYEEEE. CDR3 length: 14 amino acids. The CDR3 loop reads CASSLAGEGYGYTF. As DNA, the CDR3 is TGTGCCAGCAGCTTGGCTGGGGAGGGCTATGGCTACACCTTC.

This clone was seen a single time. V and J are TRBV21-1 and TRBJ1-5; the table's D call of TRBD1 was not tested on the DNA. TRBV21-1 constitutes a pseudogene. The CDR3 loop spans 19 amino acids. The CDR3, as DNA: TGTGCCAGCAGCAAAAGGGAGGGACAGGGGTTTTTCGGCAATCAGCCCCAGCATTTT. Amino acid sequence: CASSKREGQGFFGNQPQHF.

CDR3 DNA: TGTGCCAGCAGTCGTGCAGAGACCCAGTACTTC. Protein sequence: CASSRAETQYF. V gene TRBV25-1 combines with J gene TRBJ2-5; unclear D gene. CDR1 and CDR2 from the germline V gene are MGHDK and SYGVNS. The CDR3 extends over 11 amino acids. Trimming took 5 bases from V and 4 from J, leaving 5 bases between them.

The J gene is TRBJ2-5, the V gene TRBV28; D is perhaps TRBD1 (5 bases). The CDR3 is 14 residues long. Germline assignment: CDR1 MDHEN and CDR2 SYDVKM. V lost 6 bases to trimming and J lost 4 bases, with 15 bases between them. The DNA of the CDR3 is TGTGCCAGCAGACCCCAGGGAAGGGGAGAGACCCAGTACTTC. Translated, it gives CASRPQGRGETQYF.

The chain is built from TRBV7-8 and TRBJ2-3; a possible D gene is TRBD2 (6 bases). The V gene lost 1 base and the J gene lost 4 bases, with 15 bases spanning the gap. This CDR3 comprises 16 residues. The germline V gene has CDR1 SGHVS and CDR2 FQNEAQ. DNA of the CDR3: TGTGCCAGCAGCTTAGGCGGCCGGGGGACCGCAGATACGCAGTATTTT. Protein: CASSLGGRGTADTQYF. Drawing the rest from reference TRBV7-8 and TRBJ2-3, the complete variable domain is GAGVSQSPRYKVAKRGQDVALRCDPISGHVSLFWYQQALGQGPEFLTYFQNEAQLDKSGLPSDRFFAERPEGSVSTLKIQRTQQEDSAVYLCASSLGGRGTADTQYFGPGTRLTVL.

This clone was detected a few times. This chain links TRBV9 with TRBJ1-2; D gene ambiguous. This CDR3 contains 12 residues. Trimming left V 1 base short and J 6 bases short, with 7 bases between. Germline V gene data show CDR1 as SGDLS and CDR2 as YYNGEE. This chain's CDR3 is CASSVIADGYTF. CDR3 nucleotides: TGTGCCAGCAGCGTAATTGCGGATGGCTACACCTTC.

This chain uses TRBV25-1 with TRBJ2-3; D not resolved. V gave up 3 bases and J gave up 0 bases, with 4 bases separating them. The germline V gene has CDR1 MGHDK and CDR2 SYGVNS. The CDR3 is 13 residues long. The DNA for the CDR3 is TGTGCCAGCAGTGACCACAGCACAGATACGCAGTATTTT. Its translation is CASSDHSTDTQYF.

CDR3 residues: CASSFSGHPTGELFF. Written as DNA, the CDR3 is TGTGCCAGCAGCTTTTCGGGACATCCCACCGGGGAGCTGTTTTTT. The gene calls are TRBV11-2 and TRBJ2-2; perhaps TRBD1 as D (6 bases). The CDR3 extends over 15 amino acids. Germline V gene data show CDR1 as SGHAT and CDR2 as FQNNGV. V was shortened by 3 bases and J by 4 bases, with 12 bases between the two germline ends.

The CDR3: CASSLSKTGAGDTQYF. In nucleotides, the CDR3 is TGTGCCAGCAGTCTTTCCAAGACAGGGGCAGGAGATACGCAGTATTTT. V gene TRBV28 combines with J gene TRBJ2-3, with 8 bases fitting TRBD1. The V gene end was trimmed by 5 bases and the J gene end by 5 bases; junction bases not matched to a gene: 12. Germline CDR1 MDHEN, CDR2 SYDVKM. This CDR3 comprises 16 residues.

The genes are TRBV6-5 and TRBJ1-1; tentatively, D is TRBD1 (5 bases). Germline V gene lookup returns CDR1 MNHEY and CDR2 SVGAGI. CDR3 size: 13 residues. V gave up 2 bases and J gave up 5 bases, with 9 bases separating them. CDR3 loop: CASSYGRGTEAFF. The CDR3 DNA follows: TGTGCCAGCAGTTACGGAAGGGGAACTGAAGCTTTCTTT.

This chain's CDR3 is CASSEGREGPSDTQYF. The CDR3 region has the DNA TGTGCCAGCAGTGAGGGGCGGGAGGGCCCCTCGGATACGCAGTATTTT. The genes are TRBV6-1 and TRBJ2-3, with 9 bases matching TRBD2. The germline CDR1 and CDR2 sequences are MNHNS and SASEGT. The V gene end was trimmed by 3 bases and the J gene end by 6 bases; junction bases not matched to a gene: 10. This CDR3 comprises 16 residues.

V and J are TRBV7-2 and TRBJ2-7; 8 positions match TRBD1. The junction had 8 bases not matched to a gene; V was cut back by 5 bases and J by 5 bases. The CDR3 sequence is 14 residues long. The germline V gene has CDR1 SGHTA and CDR2 FQGNSA. CDR3 sequence reads: CASSLPQGAHEQYF. CDR3 sequence (DNA): TGTGCCAGCAGCCTTCCCCAGGGGGCCCACGAGCAGTACTTC.

The count of this clone is one. The V and J genes are TRBV19 and TRBJ2-5; D is perhaps TRBD1 or TRBD2 (5 bases each). The CDR3 loop spans 15 amino acids. CDR1 and CDR2 from the germline V gene are LNHDA and SQIVND (reference sequence). Trimming removed 3 bases at V and 2 bases at J, with 13 bases between. The CDR3 sequence is CASSIGTGNQETQYF. The CDR3 DNA sequence: TGTGCCAGTAGTATCGGGACGGGAAATCAAGAGACCCAGTACTTC.

This rearrangement joins TRBV18 to TRBJ2-1; D might be TRBD1 (5 bases). The CDR3 contains 13 residues. V lost 3 bases to trimming and J lost 5 bases, with 8 bases between them. CDR1 and CDR2 from the germline V gene are KGHSH and LQKENI. CDR3 bases: TGTGCCAGCTCACCCCCGGACAACAATGAGCAGTTCTTC. Translating it yields CASSPPDNNEQFF.

The chain employs TRBV7-3 and TRBJ2-1; the match to TRBD2 covers 7 bases. The CDR3 extends over 15 amino acids. CDR1 and CDR2 (germline): SGHTA, FQGTGA. The V segment lost 4 bases and the J segment 6 bases; nucleotides outside the gene matches: 9. CDR3 amino acids: CASSSRAGGSNEQFF. CDR3 DNA: TGTGCCAGCAGCTCCCGCGCCGGCGGGAGCAATGAGCAGTTCTTC.

The chain is built from TRBV19 and TRBJ2-1; D perhaps matches TRBD2 (6 bases). The CDR3 covers 15 residues. CDR1 is LNHDA and CDR2 is SQIVND in the germline V gene (reference sequence). V lost 3 bases to trimming and J lost 5 bases, with 14 bases between them. The CDR3 DNA reads TGTGCCAGTAGTATCTACGGGAGTGTCCACAATGAGCAGTTCTTC. Amino acid sequence: CASSIYGSVHNEQFF.

The sample holds one count of this clone. At one end the junction does not follow the germline gene, possibly because of a read error. The chain employs TRBV20-1 and TRBJ2-1; TRBD2 matches at 7 bases. The germline gives CDR1 DFQATT, CDR2 SNEGSKA (reference sequence). The CDR3 sequence is 11 residues long. CDR3 sequence reads: CRGSIDNEQFF. DNA for the CDR3: TGTCGCGGGAGTATCGACAATGAGCAGTTCTTC.

The J gene is TRBJ2-1, the V gene TRBV7-9; TRBD2 matches 11 bases. The ends lost 4 bases at V and 4 bases at J; junction bases unmatched: 6. This CDR3 contains 16 residues. Looked up from germline, CDR1 is SEHNR and CDR2 is FQNEAQ (reference sequence). The CDR3 DNA reads TGTGCCAGCAGCTCACTACTAGCGGGGGCATACAATGAGCAGTTCTTC. This sequence encodes CASSSLLAGAYNEQFF.

The V call is TRBV6-5, the J call TRBJ2-3; 8 bases are a match to TRBD1. This CDR3 contains 15 residues. After removal of 4 bases from V and 3 bases from J, the junction contained 6 bases not matched to a gene. Germline V gene sequence: CDR1 MNHEY, CDR2 SVGAGI. The DNA for the CDR3 is TGTGCCAGCAGTTCAGGACAGGGTGTAACAGATACGCAGTATTTT. As protein: CASSSGQGVTDTQYF.

This clone was observed a few times. V and J are TRBV7-9 and TRBJ2-7; D call uncertain. Looked up from germline, CDR1 is SEHNR and CDR2 is FQNEAQ (reference sequence). V lost 3 bases, J lost 3 bases, and 6 bases lay in between. This CDR3 contains 12 residues. The CDR3 bases are TGTGCCAGCAGCTTTAACAGCTACGAGCAGTACTTC. Translation gives CASSFNSYEQYF.

V gene TRBV28 combines with J gene TRBJ2-1; 13 bases map to TRBD2. V shed 4 bases and J 7 bases; nucleotides not matched to a gene: 4. The CDR3 loop spans 15 amino acids. Germline CDR1 and CDR2: MDHEN and SYDVKM. The CDR3, as DNA: TGTGCCAGCAGTTGGGGGACTAGCGGGGCGAATGAGCAGTTCTTC. It translates to CASSWGTSGANEQFF. The full variable domain, completed using reference TRBV28 and TRBJ2-1, is DVKVTQSSRYLVKRTGEKVFLECVQDMDHENMFWYRQDPGLGLRLIYFSYDVKMKEKGDIPEGYSVSREKKERFSLILESASTNQTSMYLCASSWGTSGANEQFFGPGTRLTVL.